This T cell receptor (beta chain) is drawn from a study of blood T cells in healthy people across ages. Study-level results: With naive T cell percentage, TCR beta diversity showed a strong correlation.

Germline lookup yields CDR1 SGHAT and CDR2 FQNNGV. With 3 bases removed from V and 6 bases from J, the gap between germline ends came to 34 bases. The CDR3 is 21 residues long. As for this clonotype: Its specificity is unknown.

The authors ran a second PCR of about 7 to 12 cycles using a sample-barcoded 5' primer and a J-beta primer mix. TCRdb reanalysed the 5' RACE reads using MiXCR and keeps one entry per CDR3 protein. Among 1.5 million to 2 million distinct CDR3 sequences listed, 40% to 55% were seen once. The sample providers were healthy Caucasian people from Russia, aged roughly 6 to 100. The sample taken for sequencing was blood. This TCR came from a woman aged 35 to 49 in good health. The chain combines TRBV11-2 with TRBJ2-3, with D possibly matching TRBD1 (6 bases). CDR3 DNA: TGTGCCAGCAGCTTCATCGTATTTGGAATTAAGGATGGGGGCCCTTTTGATACGCAGTATTTT. Translated: CASSFIVFGIKDGGPFDTQYF.